This record looks at one T cell receptor (beta chain) sequence and its context. Its cognate antigen is unknown. CDR1 is SGHTA, CDR2 FQGTGA, per germline. The length of the CDR3 is 14 residues. V was pared by 5 bases and J by 9 bases, with 7 bases of the junction left unmatched. The data derive from a study of OX40 agonist ivuxolimab in advanced cancers. Across the whole study: Of the participants, 35% to 50% had some prior anti-PD-1, anti-PD-L1 or anti-CTLA-4 therapy, which was allowed.

Data came from immunoSEQ multiplex PCR; TCRdb stores just in-frame clones and leaves some out. This sample carries 40,000 to 55,000 clones, roughly four fifths of them seen once, and the ten largest clones take roughly 2.2%. Overall study findings and caveats: In the 0.1-3.0 mg/kg groups, partial responders showed among the lowest expansion.

Autoimmune disease history or systemic immunosuppression disqualified patients. The chain uses TRBV7-3 and TRBJ1-6, with 7 nucleotides matching TRBD1. Specimen: CD4+ or CD8+ T cells sorted from blood, collected in a trial of the OX40 agonist ivuxolimab. The TCR comes from an adult with an advanced solid tumor such as melanoma, head and neck, liver or kidney cancer. The CDR3 protein is CASSPGQASSPLHF. Written as DNA, the CDR3 is TGTGCCAGCAGCCCAGGACAGGCGAGTTCACCCCTCCACTTT.